Listed below are T cell receptor beta chains from one sample, sequenced in a study of blood T cell repertoires in COVID-19. Here immunoSEQ multiplex PCR was the method, and the copy in TCRdb shows in-frame clones only, minus some. The sample has about 440,000 clones, roughly 87% seen once; the top ten hold 0.6%. Specimen: PBMCs or T cells enriched from blood (not recorded which). These receptors were taken from a man aged 18-30 years who had recovered from COVID-19. CDR3s include the opening cysteine and the closing phenylalanine or tryptophan. The D gene is left open where the match is weak. Expanded clones get a size class; other rows say once, few or many, or leave the size out.

J gene	D gene	clone size	V gene	CDR3 DNA	CDR3 protein
TRBJ2-1	TRBD2	NA	TRBV7-2	TGTGCCAGCAGCGCCCAGGGACTAGCGGGCAACAATGAGCAGTTCTTC	CASSAQGLAGNNEQFF
TRBJ1-4	TRBD1	NA	TRBV4-1	TGCGCCAGCAGCCAAGAGTCAGGGGGAGATGAAAAACTGTTTTTT	CASSQESGGDEKLFF
TRBJ1-1	TRBD1	NA	TRBV7-2	TGTGCCAGCAGCCCCGACAGGGTCACTGAAGCTTTCTTT	CASSPDRVTEAFF
TRBJ1-1	NA	once	TRBV6-5	TGTGCCAGCACCTTACAGGAGAACACTGAAGCTTTCTTT	CASTLQENTEAFF
TRBJ1-1	NA	once	TRBV25-1	TGTGCCAGCAGTGACCAGGGAGCGGGAGCTTTCTTT	CASSDQGAGAFF
TRBJ2-1	TRBD2	NA	TRBV10-3	TGTGCCATCAGTGAGTCTCTAGCGGGGGACAATGAGCAGTTCTTC	CAISESLAGDNEQFF
TRBJ2-3	NA	NA	TRBV5-1	TGCGCCAGCAGCCTGGACATTTCTAGCACAGATACGCAGTATTTT	CASSLDISSTDTQYF
TRBJ1-4	NA	NA	TRBV11-2	TGTGCCAGCAGCGGGGACGGACAGAATGAAAAACTGTTTTTT	CASSGDGQNEKLFF
TRBJ1-2	NA	NA	TRBV6-5	TGTGCCAGCAGCCTAACCCAGGGCGGCTATGGCTACACCTTC	CASSLTQGGYGYTF
TRBJ2-1	NA	NA	TRBV11-3	TGTGCCAGCAGCCGGGTACGGGACAATGAGCAGTTCTTC	CASSRVRDNEQFF
TRBJ2-5	TRBD1	NA	TRBV5-1	TGCGCCAGCAGCTTGGGTGTAGGGGGCAAATCGCGGGTCCAAGAGACCCAGTACTTC	CASSLGVGGKSRVQETQYF
TRBJ1-5	TRBD1	NA	TRBV19	TGTGCCAGTAGTTCAGGGACAGGGCTTAGCAATCAGCCCCAGCATTTT	CASSSGTGLSNQPQHF
TRBJ1-5	NA	NA	TRBV2	TGTGCCAGCGGGGTGGTAACAGGACCTAATAGCAATCAGCCCCAGCATTTT	CASGVVTGPNSNQPQHF
TRBJ2-1	NA	once	TRBV11-2	TGTGCCAGCAGCACCTTAGGGGTCGGTGAGCAGTTCTTC	CASSTLGVGEQFF
TRBJ2-1	TRBD2	NA	TRBV6-4	TGTGCCAGCAGTCTGGTATTAGCGGGCGTTACTGAGCAGTTCTTC	CASSLVLAGVTEQFF
TRBJ2-2	TRBD1	once	TRBV25-1	TGTGCCAGCAGTGAATCGCCCCGGACAGGGCCGGGAACCGGGGAGCTGTTTTTT	CASSESPRTGPGTGELFF
TRBJ2-3	TRBD1	NA	TRBV27	TGTGCCACTGGACAGGGGGTCGCGCCAGATACGCAGTATTTT	CATGQGVAPDTQYF
TRBJ2-5	TRBD2	once	TRBV6-6	TGTGCCAGCAGTACTAGCGGGAAAGGGGAGACCCAGTACTTC	CASSTSGKGETQYF
TRBJ1-2	TRBD1	NA	TRBV4-2	TGTGCCAGCAGCCAAGTACAGGGGGAGAGCGGCTACACCTTC	CASSQVQGESGYTF
TRBJ1-5	NA	once	TRBV6-1	TGTGCCAGCAGTGAATCCCCGCGGAATCAGCCCCAGCATTTT	CASSESPRNQPQHF
TRBJ1-2	NA	NA	TRBV11-2	TGTGCCAGCAGCTTAGTTACCAGGCCGGTCTACACCTTC	CASSLVTRPVYTF
TRBJ1-2	NA	NA	TRBV19	TGTGCCAGTAGGGACCTGGCGGGTCTGGGTTTTTATGGCTACACCTTC	CASRDLAGLGFYGYTF
TRBJ1-4	TRBD1	NA	TRBV2	TGTGCCAGCAGCGGTCCGGGACAGGGGGTCGAAAAACTGTTTTTT	CASSGPGQGVEKLFF
TRBJ1-6	NA	once	TRBV12-3/TRBV12-4	TGTGCCAGCAGTTTTAACGGGATCACGGCCCTCCACTTT	CASSFNGITALHF
TRBJ1-2	NA	NA	TRBV5-1	TGCGCCAGCAGCTTGGATGACAGACGTAACTATGGCTACACCTTC	CASSLDDRRNYGYTF
TRBJ2-7	TRBD1	NA	TRBV11-2	TGTGCCAGCAGCCAACGGGACAGCGTAGACGAGCAGTACTTC	CASSQRDSVDEQYF
TRBJ2-5	NA	NA	TRBV2	TGTGCCAGCAGTGAAGGGGGACTTAAAGAGACCCAGTACTTC	CASSEGGLKETQYF
TRBJ1-1	NA	NA	TRBV7-3	TGTGCCAGCAGCCCCAGGAGGCTCACTGAAGCTTTCTTT	CASSPRRLTEAFF
TRBJ1-2	NA	NA	TRBV5-1	TGCGCCAGCAGCTTGGGGCAGGTCTATGGCTACACCTTC	CASSLGQVYGYTF
TRBJ1-1	NA	NA	TRBV6-5	TGTGCCAGCAGTTACGGGGGGAACATGAACACTGAAGCTTTCTTT	CASSYGGNMNTEAFF
TRBJ2-1	NA	NA	TRBV7-9	TGTGCCAGCAGCTTAGTCCGGACAGTGGTCGAGCAGTTCTTC	CASSLVRTVVEQFF
TRBJ1-1	NA	NA	TRBV5-1	TGCGCCAGCAGAGCTCGGGATTCACTAGAAGCTTTCTTT	CASRARDSLEAFF
TRBJ1-2	TRBD1	once	TRBV12-3/TRBV12-4	TGTGCCAGCAGTTCGGGACAGGGGGGTGGCTACACCTTC	CASSSGQGGGYTF
TRBJ1-3	NA	NA	TRBV27	TGTGCCAGCAGTTCTGACTACGGAAACACCATATATTTT	CASSSDYGNTIYF
TRBJ1-2	NA	NA	TRBV10-3	TGTGCCATCAGTGAGTCGGGGCAGCTCTATGGCTACACCTTC	CAISESGQLYGYTF
TRBJ1-2	TRBD1	NA	TRBV28	TGTGCCAGCACAAGACAGGGCCCCCGGGGCTACACCTTC	CASTRQGPRGYTF
TRBJ1-3	NA	NA	TRBV23-1	TGCGCCAGCAATCACTCGTCTGGAAACACCATATATTTT	CASNHSSGNTIYF
TRBJ1-1	TRBD1	NA	TRBV11-3	TGTGCCAGCAGCGAACGGACAGGGTTGAGAACTGAAGCTTTCTTT	CASSERTGLRTEAFF